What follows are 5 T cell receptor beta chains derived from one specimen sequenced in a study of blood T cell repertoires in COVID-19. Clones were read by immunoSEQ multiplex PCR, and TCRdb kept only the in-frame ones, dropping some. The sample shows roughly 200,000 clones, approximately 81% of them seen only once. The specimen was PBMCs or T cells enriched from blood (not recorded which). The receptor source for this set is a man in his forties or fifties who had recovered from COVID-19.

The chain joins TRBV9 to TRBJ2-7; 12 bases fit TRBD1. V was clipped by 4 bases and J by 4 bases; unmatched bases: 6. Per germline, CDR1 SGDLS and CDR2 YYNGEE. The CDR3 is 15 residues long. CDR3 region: CASSPGTGGFYEQYF. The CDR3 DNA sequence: TGTGCCAGCAGCCCGGGGACAGGGGGCTTTTACGAGCAGTACTTC.

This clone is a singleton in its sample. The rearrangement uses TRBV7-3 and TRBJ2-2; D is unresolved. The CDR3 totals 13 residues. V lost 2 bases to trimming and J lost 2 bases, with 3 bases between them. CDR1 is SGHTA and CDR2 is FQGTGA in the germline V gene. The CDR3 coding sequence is TGTGCCAGCAGCTTACTCAACACCGGGGAGCTGTTTTTT. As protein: CASSLLNTGELFF.

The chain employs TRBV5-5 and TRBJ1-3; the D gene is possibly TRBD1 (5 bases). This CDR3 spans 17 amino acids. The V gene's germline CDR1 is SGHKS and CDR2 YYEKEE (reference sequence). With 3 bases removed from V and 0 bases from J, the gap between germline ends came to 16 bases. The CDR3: CASSSALTGPSGNTIYF. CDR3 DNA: TGTGCCAGCAGCTCAGCTTTAACAGGCCCCTCTGGAAACACCATATATTTT.

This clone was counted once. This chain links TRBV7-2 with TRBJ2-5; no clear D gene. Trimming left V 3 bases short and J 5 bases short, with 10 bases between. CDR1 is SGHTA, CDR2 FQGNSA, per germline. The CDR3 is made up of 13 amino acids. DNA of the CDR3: TGTGCCAGCAGCTTTGCACTGATGGAGACCCAGTACTTC. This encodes CASSFALMETQYF.

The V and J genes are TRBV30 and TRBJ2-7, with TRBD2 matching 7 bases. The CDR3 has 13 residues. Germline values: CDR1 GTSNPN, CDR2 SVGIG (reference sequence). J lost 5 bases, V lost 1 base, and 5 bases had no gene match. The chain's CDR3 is CAWSGGSTNEQYF. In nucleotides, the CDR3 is TGTGCCTGGAGTGGCGGGAGCACCAACGAGCAGTACTTC.